One and the same sample provided the 13 T cell receptor beta chains below, sequenced in a study of blood T cell repertoires in COVID-19. The repertoire was sequenced with immunoSEQ multiplex PCR; TCRdb's copy has only in-frame clones and lacks some. Among hundreds of thousands of clones listed, 80% to 90% were seen once. The sequenced sample consisted of peripheral blood. The receptors shown here come from a man aged 18 to 29 with COVID-19, enrolled during active disease.

CDR3: CASSDQGRGETQYF. DNA of the CDR3: TGCGCCAGCAGTGACCAGGGTAGGGGAGAGACCCAGTACTTC. The chain links TRBV10-2 to TRBJ2-5; maybe TRBD1 (5 bases). Germline CDR1 reads WSHSY; CDR2 reads SAAADI. The CDR3 has 14 residues. V was trimmed by 3 bases and J by 4 bases, leaving 12 bases between them.

This clone has only one observation. The rearrangement joins TRBV19 to TRBJ1-1, with unresolved D. CDR1 LNHDA and CDR2 SQIVND come from the germline V gene (reference sequence). This CDR3 has 12 residues. Trimming took 8 bases from V and 1 from J, leaving 8 bases between them. The CDR3 loop is CASCKANTEAFF. For the CDR3, the DNA is TGTGCCAGTTGTAAAGCGAACACTGAAGCTTTCTTT.

The chain carries TRBV7-2 and TRBJ1-6; D gene unclear. Germline loops: CDR1 SGHTA, CDR2 FQGNSA. The V and J ends lost 1 base and 4 bases respectively, with 11 bases between them. The CDR3 extends over 16 amino acids. In DNA, the CDR3 is TGTGCCAGCAGCTTAGGAGTCGGTTTATATAATTCACCCCTCCACTTT. Its translation: CASSLGVGLYNSPLHF.

This chain uses TRBV18 with TRBJ2-3; D may be TRBD2 (5 bases). Per the germline V gene, CDR1 is KGHSH and CDR2 is LQKENI. This CDR3 contains 15 residues. V was shortened by 3 bases and J by 5 bases, with 15 bases between the two germline ends. This chain's CDR3 is CASSPASSSRDTQYF. CDR3 sequence (DNA): TGTGCCAGCTCACCCGCTAGCTCTTCGAGAGATACGCAGTATTTT.

This clone came up a few times. This chain links TRBV9 with TRBJ1-2; D unresolved. V lost 4 bases to trimming and J lost 4 bases, with 20 bases between them. CDR3 length: 16 amino acids. Germline V gives CDR1 SGDLS, CDR2 YYNGEE. The CDR3 here is CASSYAESLGVYGYTF. CDR3 nucleotides: TGTGCCAGCAGCTACGCGGAGTCTCTGGGAGTCTATGGCTACACCTTC.

The chain couples TRBV6-5 to TRBJ2-1, with TRBD1 matching 9 bases. The CDR3 totals 16 residues. Trimming removed 4 bases from V and 5 bases from J; junction bases left unmatched: 9. Germline V CDR1 and CDR2: MNHEY, SVGAGI. DNA for the CDR3: TGTGCCAGCAGTTTTAATCACGGGACAGGGAACAATGAGCAGTTCTTC. Protein sequence: CASSFNHGTGNNEQFF.

The chain uses TRBV12-3 or TRBV12-4 and TRBJ1-2; the D is unclear. The V gene lost 6 bases and the J gene lost 5 bases, with 13 bases spanning the gap. The CDR3 has 13 residues. CDR3 sequence: CASSHLAGYGYTF. In nucleotides, the CDR3 is TGTGCCAGCAGCCATCTCGCGGGGTATGGCTACACCTTC.

For this clone: This sample also contains other DNA sequences that code for the same CDR3. The chain couples TRBV6-5 to TRBJ1-3, with unresolved D. Trimming pared 2 bases from V and 0 bases from J, leaving 8 bases between. This CDR3 has 15 residues. Germline CDR1 reads MNHEY; CDR2 reads SVGAGI. The chain's CDR3 is CASSYSSSSGNTIYF. The CDR3, as DNA: TGTGCCAGCAGTTACAGCTCGAGCTCTGGAAACACCATATATTTT.

This clone was detected only a few times. V gene TRBV3-1 (or the pseudogene TRBV3-2) combines with J gene TRBJ1-2; D is ambiguous. Germline CDR1 LGHDT, CDR2 YNNKEL (reference sequence). CDR3 size: 13 residues. Between the trimmed V and J ends, which lost 4 bases and 7 bases, there was a span of 13 bases. CDR3 DNA sequence: TGTGCCAGCAGCCCCTTGGGTAGCCCTGGCTACACCTTC. Its protein is CASSPLGSPGYTF.

This clone appeared a single time. Other DNA sequences in this sample translate to the same CDR3. The chain joins TRBV7-9 to TRBJ2-5; D gene unclear. The CDR3 length is 12 residues. V was shortened by 0 bases and J by 5 bases, with 4 bases between the two germline ends. Germline assignment: CDR1 SEHNR and CDR2 FQNEAQ (reference sequence). CDR3 sequence reads: CASSLARETQYF. The CDR3 DNA reads TGTGCCAGCAGCTTAGCCAGGGAGACCCAGTACTTC.

V usage is TRBV15 and J usage is TRBJ2-3, with D perhaps TRBD2 (6 bases). The CDR3 totals 13 residues. The V end lost 8 bases, the J end lost 6 bases, and 15 bases lay between the germline ends. The germline V gene encodes CDR1 LNHNV and CDR2 YYDKDF (reference sequence). The CDR3 spells CATERRGGDTQYF. The CDR3 coding sequence is TGTGCCACCGAGCGGAGGGGTGGCGATACGCAGTATTTT.

This rearrangement joins TRBV6-5 to TRBJ1-4; D perhaps matches TRBD1 (5 bases). CDR1 and CDR2 from the germline V gene are MNHEY and SVGAGI. The CDR3 contains 14 residues. V shed 5 bases and J shed 5 bases, with 12 bases lying between them. The CDR3 sequence: CASSPRGRNEKLFF. CDR3 sequence (DNA): TGTGCCAGCAGTCCTAGGGGCCGAAATGAAAAACTGTTTTTT.

The chain has TRBV11-2 and TRBJ1-1; tentative D call: TRBD1 (6 bases). This CDR3 contains 13 residues. Germline assignment: CDR1 SGHAT and CDR2 FQNNGV. Trimming stripped 4 bases from V and 4 bases from J, with 10 bases between. DNA for the CDR3: TGTGCCAGCAGCTCAGGGGTTCTCACTGAAGCTTTCTTT. Translating gives CASSSGVLTEAFF.